A single sample is the source of the 9 T cell receptor beta chains below, sequenced in a study of blood T cell repertoires in COVID-19. Only in-frame clones appear in the TCRdb table, and some are missing; sequencing was by immunoSEQ multiplex PCR. The table includes roughly 230,000 clones, 89% detected once. Sequencing input: peripheral blood. Receptor source: a woman aged 35 to 49 who had recovered from COVID-19.

The rearrangement uses TRBV3-1 (or the pseudogene TRBV3-2) and TRBJ2-3; the match to TRBD2 covers 11 bases. This CDR3 is built from 16 residues. Germline loops: CDR1 LGHDT, CDR2 YNNKEL (reference sequence). The junction had 6 bases not matched to a gene; V was cut back by 5 bases and J by 2 bases. This CDR3 is CASSTRLAGNTDTQYF. The CDR3 region has the DNA TGTGCCAGCAGCACCAGACTAGCGGGGAACACAGATACGCAGTATTTT.

A few counts support this clone. The gene calls are TRBV6-2 or TRBV6-3 and TRBJ1-5; no clear D. V gave up 6 bases and J gave up 3 bases, with 6 bases separating them. Looked up from germline, CDR1 is MNHEY and CDR2 is SVGEGT. This CDR3 is 12 amino acids long. The CDR3 bases are TGTGCCAGCAGCACTCCCAATCAGCCCCAGCATTTT. Protein: CASSTPNQPQHF.

The genes are TRBV4-1 and TRBJ2-7; TRBD1 matches 7 bases. Germline CDR1 reads MGHRA; CDR2 reads YSYEKL. CDR3 length: 15 amino acids. V shed 0 bases and J 5 bases; nucleotides not matched to a gene: 7. The CDR3: CASSQETDRKNEQYF. DNA for the CDR3: TGCGCCAGCAGCCAAGAGACGGACAGGAAAAACGAGCAGTACTTC.

The J gene is TRBJ2-7, the V gene TRBV15; 11 bases line up with TRBD2. Germline-derived CDR1 and CDR2 are LNHNV and YYDKDF (reference sequence). V lost 1 base and J lost 6; bases outside the gene matches: 8. This CDR3 has 16 amino acids. CDR3 loop: CATSRGIAGGPGEQYV. CDR3 in DNA: TGTGCCACCAGCAGAGGAATAGCGGGAGGGCCTGGCGAGCAGTACGTC.

The chain links TRBV7-7 to TRBJ2-7, with TRBD2 identical over 10 bases. The CDR3 is made up of 19 amino acids. Per the germline V gene, CDR1 is SSHAT and CDR2 is FNYEAQ (reference sequence). The junction had 27 bases not matched to a gene; V was cut back by 10 bases and J by 6 bases. This chain's CDR3 is CATLPLGNRLAGVGCEQYV. The CDR3 coding sequence is TGTGCCACTCTACCCCTGGGAAACCGCCTAGCGGGAGTCGGCTGCGAGCAGTACGTC.

The chain employs TRBV2 and TRBJ1-4; D is ambiguous. CDR1 SNHLY and CDR2 FYNNEI come from the germline V gene. Deletions cut 4 bases from V and 6 bases from J, with 6 bases between. CDR3 length: 12 amino acids. The chain's CDR3 is CASSGTDEKLFF. The CDR3 region has the DNA TGTGCCAGCAGTGGTACGGATGAAAAACTGTTTTTT.

This sequence joins TRBV11-2 and TRBJ1-1; 7 nucleotides agree with TRBD1. With V trimmed by 1 base and J by 7 bases, 3 bases remained unmatched. The CDR3 sequence is 13 residues long. Germline lookup yields CDR1 SGHAT and CDR2 FQNNGV. CDR3 in DNA: TGTGCCAGCAGCTTAGTTAGGGGGCTTGAAGCTTTCTTT. Protein product: CASSLVRGLEAFF.

The chain couples TRBV12-3 or TRBV12-4 to TRBJ1-2; the D gene is possibly TRBD1 (6 bases). The V end lost 5 bases, the J end lost 8 bases, and 15 bases lay between the germline ends. The CDR3 spans 13 residues. CDR3 in amino acids: CASSPAGQIGYTF. The CDR3 bases are TGTGCCAGCAGTCCCGCCGGACAGATAGGCTACACCTTC.

CDR3: CASSISGGTQYF. The CDR3 DNA reads as TGCGCCAGCAGTATCTCAGGGGGGACGCAGTATTTT. This rearrangement joins TRBV10-1 to TRBJ2-3, with D tentatively TRBD1 (7 bases). Germline CDR1 reads WNHNN; CDR2 reads SYGVQD (reference sequence). The CDR3 sequence is 12 residues long. The ends were cut back, 5 bases at V and 9 bases at J, with 12 bases in the middle.